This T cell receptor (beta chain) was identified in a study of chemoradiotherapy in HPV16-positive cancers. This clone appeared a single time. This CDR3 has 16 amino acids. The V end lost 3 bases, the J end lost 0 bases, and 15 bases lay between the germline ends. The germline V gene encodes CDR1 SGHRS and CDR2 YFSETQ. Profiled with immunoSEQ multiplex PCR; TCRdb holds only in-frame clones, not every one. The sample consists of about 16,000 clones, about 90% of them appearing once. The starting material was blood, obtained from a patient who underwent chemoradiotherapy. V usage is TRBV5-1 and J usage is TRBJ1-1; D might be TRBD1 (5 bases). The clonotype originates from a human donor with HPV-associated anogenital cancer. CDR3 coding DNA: TGCGCCAGCAGCTCGCCGCAGGGATCCCTGAACACTGAAGCTTTCTTT. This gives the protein CASSSPQGSLNTEAFF.